This TCR beta chain is drawn from a study of technical replicates of blood from a few donors. Sequencing used immunoSEQ multiplex PCR; TCRdb keeps in-frame clones, though not all of them. In the table there are under 65,000 clones, around 88% of which are singletons. Germline trimming cut 3 bases from V and 7 bases from J; bases unmatched to any gene: 1. The CDR3 totals 15 residues. In germline, CDR1 is MNHNS, CDR2 SASEGT. The genes are TRBV6-1 and TRBJ2-1; 15 bases match TRBD2. The sequence was obtained from a human donor in good health. Some clones in this sample may be carry-over from other donors' samples. Sample: PBMCs. CDR3: CASSDGLAGGNEQFF. The CDR3 DNA is TGTGCCAGCAGTGATGGACTAGCGGGGGGGAATGAGCAGTTCTTC.